These 5 T cell receptor beta chains were all obtained from the same sample, sequenced in a study of blood T cell repertoires in COVID-19. The table came from immunoSEQ multiplex PCR; TCRdb's copy has only in-frame clones and leaves some out. The sample lists 150,000 to 200,000 clones, 89% occurring once. The sample was PBMCs or T cells enriched from blood (not recorded which). These receptors were collected from a woman younger than 30 who had recovered from COVID-19.

The rearrangement links TRBV7-3 to TRBJ2-5; 11 bases fit TRBD1. The CDR3 has 15 residues. With V trimmed by 1 base and J by 4 bases, 2 bases remained unmatched. In germline, CDR1 is SGHTA, CDR2 FQGTGA. The CDR3 sequence is CASSLIGTGGETQYF. CDR3 nucleotide sequence: TGTGCCAGCAGCTTAATAGGGACAGGGGGAGAGACCCAGTACTTC.

V and J are TRBV6-5 and TRBJ2-7; D may be TRBD1 (5 bases). Germline lookup yields CDR1 MNHEY and CDR2 SVGAGI. Trimming left V 7 bases short and J 6 bases short, with 16 bases between. The CDR3 spans 13 residues. In DNA, the CDR3 is TGTGCCAGCACCTACTCCCAGGGTTCCGAGCAGTACTTC. Translated, it gives CASTYSQGSEQYF.

The chain is built from TRBV5-1 and TRBJ1-4; 10 bases fit TRBD1. Germline V lookup: CDR1 SGHRS, CDR2 YFSETQ. The CDR3 loop spans 13 amino acids. The V and J ends lost 4 bases and 8 bases, in that order; junction bases with no gene match: 2. The chain's CDR3 is CASSPDRGEKLFF. The CDR3 DNA sequence: TGCGCCAGCAGCCCGGACAGGGGGGAAAAACTGTTTTTT.

The count of this clone is one. The rearrangement joins TRBV7-6 to TRBJ1-1; 12 positions match TRBD1. CDR3 size: 18 residues. The ends lost 5 bases at V and 3 bases at J; junction bases unmatched: 13. From germline, CDR1 is SGHVS and CDR2 FNYEAQ. CDR3 in amino acids: CASSPGPGTGGADTEAFF. The CDR3 DNA reads as TGTGCCAGCAGCCCTGGACCGGGGACAGGGGGCGCAGACACTGAAGCTTTCTTT.

The V and J genes are TRBV3-1 (or the pseudogene TRBV3-2) and TRBJ2-5; 9 bases agree with TRBD2. In germline, CDR1 is LGHDT, CDR2 YNNKEL (reference sequence). The CDR3 extends over 16 amino acids. V trimming: 1 base; J trimming: 5 bases; junction bases outside the gene matches: 8. CDR3 in DNA: TGTGCCAGCAGCCAAGGTCGGCGGGGGGGGTCGGAGACCCAGTACTTC. Encoded protein: CASSQGRRGGSETQYF.